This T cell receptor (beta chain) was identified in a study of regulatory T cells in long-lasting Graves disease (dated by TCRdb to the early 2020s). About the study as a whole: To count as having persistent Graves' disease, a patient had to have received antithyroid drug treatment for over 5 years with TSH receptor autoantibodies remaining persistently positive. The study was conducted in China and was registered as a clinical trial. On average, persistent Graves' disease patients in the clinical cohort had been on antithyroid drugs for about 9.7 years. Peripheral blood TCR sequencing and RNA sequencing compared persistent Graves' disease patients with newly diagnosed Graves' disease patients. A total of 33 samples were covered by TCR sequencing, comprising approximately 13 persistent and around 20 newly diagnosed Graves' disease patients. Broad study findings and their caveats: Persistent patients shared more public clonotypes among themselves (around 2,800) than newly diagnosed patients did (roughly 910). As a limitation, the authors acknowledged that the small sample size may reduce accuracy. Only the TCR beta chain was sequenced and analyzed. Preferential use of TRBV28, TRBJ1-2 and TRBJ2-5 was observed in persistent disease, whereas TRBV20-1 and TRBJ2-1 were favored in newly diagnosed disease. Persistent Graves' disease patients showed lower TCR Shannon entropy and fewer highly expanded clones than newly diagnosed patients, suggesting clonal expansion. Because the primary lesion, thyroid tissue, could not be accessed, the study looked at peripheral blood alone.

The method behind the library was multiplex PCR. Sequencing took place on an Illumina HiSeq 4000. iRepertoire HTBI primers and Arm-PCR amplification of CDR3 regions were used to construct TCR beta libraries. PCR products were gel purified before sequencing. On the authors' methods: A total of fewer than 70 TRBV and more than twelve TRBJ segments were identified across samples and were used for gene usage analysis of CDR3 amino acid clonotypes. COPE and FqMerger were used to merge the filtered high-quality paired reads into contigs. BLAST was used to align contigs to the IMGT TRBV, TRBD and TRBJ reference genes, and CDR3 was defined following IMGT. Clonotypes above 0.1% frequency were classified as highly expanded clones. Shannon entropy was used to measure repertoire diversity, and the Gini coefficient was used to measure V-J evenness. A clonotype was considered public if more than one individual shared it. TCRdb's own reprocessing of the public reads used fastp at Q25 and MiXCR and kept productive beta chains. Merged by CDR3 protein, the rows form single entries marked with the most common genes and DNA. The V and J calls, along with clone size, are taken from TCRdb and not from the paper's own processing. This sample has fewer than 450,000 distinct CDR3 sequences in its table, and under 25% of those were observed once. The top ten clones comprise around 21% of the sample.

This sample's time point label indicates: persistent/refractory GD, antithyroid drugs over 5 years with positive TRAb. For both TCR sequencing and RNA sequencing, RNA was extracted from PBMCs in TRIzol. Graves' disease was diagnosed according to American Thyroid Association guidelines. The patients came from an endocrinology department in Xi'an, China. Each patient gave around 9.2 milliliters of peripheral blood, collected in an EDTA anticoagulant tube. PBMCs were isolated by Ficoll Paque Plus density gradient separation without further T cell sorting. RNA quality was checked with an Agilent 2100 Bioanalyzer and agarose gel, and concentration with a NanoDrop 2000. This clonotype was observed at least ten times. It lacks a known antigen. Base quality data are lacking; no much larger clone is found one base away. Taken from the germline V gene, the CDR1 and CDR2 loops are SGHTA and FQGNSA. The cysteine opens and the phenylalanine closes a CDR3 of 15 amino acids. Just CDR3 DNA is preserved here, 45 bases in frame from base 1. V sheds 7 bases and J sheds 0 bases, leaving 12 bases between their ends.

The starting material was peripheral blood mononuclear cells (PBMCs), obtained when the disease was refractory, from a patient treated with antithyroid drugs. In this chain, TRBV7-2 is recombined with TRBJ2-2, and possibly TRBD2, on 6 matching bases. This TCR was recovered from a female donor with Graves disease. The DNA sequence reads TGTGCCAGCACCCCCGGGACTTCGAACACCGGGGAGCTGTTTTTT. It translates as CASTPGTSNTGELFF.